The 30 T cell receptor beta chains reported below all come from one sample, sequenced in a study of neurological immune-mediated disorders. TCRdb used MiXCR to reprocess the 5' RACE reads, holding one entry per CDR3 protein. This sample carries 100,000 or so distinct CDR3 sequences, 3.5% of them seen once, and the ten largest clones take under 6.5%. Source material: PBMCs. These receptors all come from a woman between 18 and 29 years old with multiple sclerosis.

V and J are TRBV15 and TRBJ1-6; D ambiguous. V was trimmed by 0 bases and J by 11 bases, leaving 5 bases between them. The CDR3 extends over 12 amino acids. Germline assignment: CDR1 LNHNV and CDR2 YYDKDF (reference sequence). In nucleotides, the CDR3 is TGTGCCACCAGCAGAGAGCGGGCACCCCTCCACTTT. Translated: CATSRERAPLHF.

This clonotype appeared a few times. The rearrangement uses TRBV20-1 and TRBJ2-7; perhaps TRBD1 as D (6 bases). The length of the CDR3 is 15 residues. Looked up from germline, CDR1 is DFQATT and CDR2 is SNEGSKA (reference sequence). The ends were cut back, 4 bases at V and 6 bases at J, with 22 bases in the middle. The CDR3 DNA reads as TGCAGTGCTAAGGCCCTAGACAGGCTGCTGGGCGAGCAGTACTTC. Protein product: CSAKALDRLLGEQYF.

This clonotype was recorded at least ten times. The rearrangement joins TRBV4-3 to TRBJ1-4, with 9 bases lining up with TRBD1. The trim removed 4 bases at V and 10 bases at J, leaving 10 bases unmatched. This CDR3 contains 15 residues. Germline V lookup: CDR1 LGHNA, CDR2 YSLEER. CDR3 nucleotides: TGCGCCAGCAGCCCTCGGACAGGGGACTGGGCAAAACTGTTTTTT. Amino acid sequence: CASSPRTGDWAKLFF.

This chain uses TRBV19 with TRBJ1-1; 8 bases fit TRBD1. This CDR3 is built from 14 residues. With V trimmed by 6 bases and J by 8 bases, 11 bases remained unmatched. Germline V gene lookup returns CDR1 LNHDA and CDR2 SQIVND (reference sequence). The CDR3 sequence is CASSARDRWLEAFF. As DNA, the CDR3 is TGTGCCAGTAGCGCCCGGGACAGGTGGTTAGAAGCTTTCTTT.

This clonotype was seen at least ten times. The CDR3 is CASSWGTSYEQYF. CDR3 coding DNA: TGCGCCAGCAGCTGGGGGACTTCTTACGAGCAGTACTTC. The chain recombines TRBV5-1 with TRBJ2-7; TRBD2 is a possible D gene (6 bases). Trimming left V 3 bases short and J 4 bases short, with 11 bases between. The CDR3 spans 13 residues. CDR1 is SGHRS, CDR2 YFSETQ, per germline.

In this sample, this clonotype turned up many times. The CDR3 DNA reads as TGTGCCATCAGTGACAGGGACAGGGGGAGTTATGGCTACACCTTC. The encoded protein is CAISDRDRGSYGYTF. The rearrangement joins TRBV10-3 to TRBJ1-2; TRBD1 agrees at 11 bases. CDR1 and CDR2 from the germline V gene are ENHRY and SYGVKD. The V and J ends lost 3 bases and 5 bases, in that order; junction bases with no gene match: 5. The CDR3 runs to 15 residues.

Sample share makes this clonotype medium-sized. The chain joins TRBV7-9 to TRBJ1-2; D gene ambiguous. Germline lookup yields CDR1 SEHNR and CDR2 FQNEAQ (reference sequence). Trimming removed 2 bases at V and 8 bases at J, with 15 bases between. The CDR3 is 14 amino acids. The CDR3, as DNA: TGTGCCAGCAGCTTAACCCGGGCAGGTGACGGCTACACCTTC. It translates to CASSLTRAGDGYTF.

This clonotype has ten or more counts. The V call is TRBV20-1, the J call TRBJ2-3, with TRBD2 identical over 11 bases. CDR1 and CDR2 (germline): DFQATT, SNEGSKA (reference sequence). The CDR3 contains 16 residues. Trimming cost V 3 bases and J 0 bases; bases outside gene matches: 5. The CDR3 DNA reads TGCAGTGCTAGGCGACTAGCGGGGAGTAGCACAGATACGCAGTATTTT. Translating it yields CSARRLAGSSTDTQYF.

This clonotype appeared many times. The chain carries TRBV12-3 or TRBV12-4 and TRBJ1-4, with D possibly TRBD1 on 6 matching bases. There are 15 residues in the CDR3. The V gene lost 6 bases and the J gene lost 2 bases, with 13 bases spanning the gap. The CDR3 bases are TGTGCCAGCAGCCTTGGGGGGGCGACTAATGAAAAACTGTTTTTT. It translates to CASSLGGATNEKLFF.

The V call is TRBV9, the J call TRBJ1-1, with D unresolved. The germline V gene encodes CDR1 SGDLS and CDR2 YYNGEE. Trimming pared 7 bases from V and 1 base from J, leaving 14 bases between. This CDR3 comprises 14 residues. The CDR3 here is CASGPRTANTEAFF. The DNA for the CDR3 is TGTGCCAGCGGCCCCCGGACGGCGAACACTGAAGCTTTCTTT.

This clonotype has at least ten counts. The chain carries TRBV5-1 and TRBJ1-3, with D unclear. The CDR3 has 16 residues. V dropped 5 bases and J dropped 0 bases, with 15 bases sitting between them. Germline V gene data show CDR1 as SGHRS and CDR2 as YFSETQ. Here the CDR3 DNA reads TGCGCCAGCAGTTCTCGAGTTGGCGGCTCTGGAAACACCATATATTTT. It is translated as CASSSRVGGSGNTIYF.

In its sample, this clonotype was seen many times. J is TRBJ1-2 and V is TRBV19, with D tentatively TRBD1 (5 bases). Germline V CDR1 and CDR2: LNHDA, SQIVND (reference sequence). The V gene lost 4 bases and the J gene lost 1 base, with 16 bases spanning the gap. The CDR3 has 16 amino acids. CDR3 in amino acids: CASSNTLGLGNYGYTF. The CDR3 nucleotides are TGTGCCAGTAGTAATACCCTGGGACTGGGTAACTATGGCTACACCTTC. Using reference TRBV19 and TRBJ1-2 for the parts outside the CDR3, the full variable domain is DGGITQSPKYLFRKEGQNVTLSCEQNLNHDAMYWYRQDPGQGLRLIYYSQIVNDFQKGDIAEGYSVSREKKESFPLTVTSAQKNPTAFYLCASSNTLGLGNYGYTFGSGTRLTVV.

For this clonotype: Just one base apart from a much larger clone, this may be a read error. The rearrangement joins TRBV28 to TRBJ2-7; D is unclear. The CDR3 sequence is 12 residues long. Germline V gene sequence: CDR1 MDHEN, CDR2 SYDVKM. The CDR3 is CDSSFLSYEQYF. CDR3 in DNA: TGTGACAGCAGTTTTCTGTCCTACGAGCAGTACTTC.

This clonotype appeared many times. J is TRBJ1-1 and V is TRBV20-1; no firm D call. Trimming shortened V by 1 base and J by 4 bases, and 7 bases separated the two germline ends. The CDR3 loop spans 12 amino acids. Germline assignment: CDR1 DFQATT and CDR2 SNEGSKA (reference sequence). CDR3 nucleotides: TGCAGTGCTAGAGTCGGGGTCACTGAAGCTTTCTTT. Its protein product is CSARVGVTEAFF.

This clonotype was seen repeatedly, ten times or more. This chain links TRBV20-1 with TRBJ2-1; 8 nucleotides match TRBD2. CDR1 is DFQATT and CDR2 is SNEGSKA in the germline V gene (reference sequence). V shed 6 bases and J 1 base; nucleotides not matched to a gene: 8. This CDR3 has 15 amino acids. The CDR3 DNA reads TGCAGTGCGGCCTCGGGGGGGGTATCCTACAATGAGCAGTTCTTC. Its protein product is CSAASGGVSYNEQFF.

This clonotype was seen a handful of times. V is TRBV6-1 and J is TRBJ1-5; D is undetermined. The ends were cut back, 1 base at V and 1 base at J, with 8 bases in the middle. Germline V gives CDR1 MNHNS, CDR2 SASEGT. CDR3 length equals 15 residues. CDR3 coding DNA: TGTGCCAGCAGTGAAGAGAGACGGAGCAATCAGCCCCAGCATTTT. It encodes CASSEERRSNQPQHF.

Many counts were recorded for this clonotype. The chain joins TRBV24-1 to TRBJ2-2; unclear D gene. The germline V gene encodes CDR1 KGHDR and CDR2 SFDVKD. CDR3 length: 15 amino acids. V lost 3 bases and J 0 bases, leaving 7 bases between the germline ends. The CDR3 region has the DNA TGTGCCACCAGTGATCCAGGCGCGAACACCGGGGAGCTGTTTTTT. It translates to CATSDPGANTGELFF.

V usage is TRBV5-1 and J usage is TRBJ1-1; TRBD1 is a possible D gene (5 bases). The V gene lost 4 bases and the J gene lost 1 base, with 11 bases spanning the gap. Germline V gene data show CDR1 as SGHRS and CDR2 as YFSETQ. The CDR3 runs to 14 residues. This chain's CDR3 is CASSRSGENTEAFF. CDR3 nucleotides: TGCGCCAGCAGCCGGTCGGGGGAGAACACTGAAGCTTTCTTT.

This clonotype was seen ten or more times. J is TRBJ2-7 and V is TRBV11-2, with no clear D. With 5 bases removed from V and 3 bases from J, the gap between germline ends came to 8 bases. There are 12 residues in the CDR3. Germline CDR1 is SGHAT and CDR2 is FQNNGV. The chain's CDR3 is CASSTRVYEQYF. The DNA of the CDR3 is TGTGCCAGCAGCACCCGAGTCTACGAGCAGTACTTC.

This clonotype was counted at least ten times. The rearrangement joins TRBV4-1 to TRBJ2-7, with 7 bases lining up with TRBD1. The junction had 6 bases not matched to a gene; V was cut back by 4 bases and J by 0 bases. The CDR3 covers 15 residues. Germline V CDR1 and CDR2: MGHRA, YSYEKL. The CDR3 DNA follows: TGCGCCAGCAGCCTGACAGGGCCAAGCTCCTACGAGCAGTACTTC. As protein: CASSLTGPSSYEQYF.

This clonotype was picked up many times. The CDR3 sequence: CASSLFSQGPHTEAFF. CDR3 in DNA: TGTGCCAGCAGCTTATTTTCCCAGGGACCTCACACTGAAGCTTTCTTT. This chain connects TRBV11-3 to TRBJ1-1, with a weak D call TRBD1 (5 bases). Per germline, CDR1 SGHNT and CDR2 YENEEA. The CDR3 runs 16 residues. V lost 2 bases and J 3 bases, leaving 16 bases between the germline ends.

This clonotype was detected ten times or more. The rearrangement links TRBV12-3 or TRBV12-4 to TRBJ2-7, with D unresolved. Trimming left V 6 bases short and J 0 bases short, with 9 bases between. The CDR3 covers 13 residues. CDR3 sequence: CASSPRISYEQYF. The CDR3 bases are TGTGCCAGCAGCCCCCGGATCTCCTACGAGCAGTACTTC.

This clonotype showed up many times. This chain links TRBV20-1 with TRBJ2-7; D gene unclear. CDR1 and CDR2 from the germline V gene are DFQATT and SNEGSKA (reference sequence). This CDR3 spans 12 amino acids. Trimming removed 2 bases at V and 3 bases at J, with 8 bases between. The CDR3 DNA follows: TGCAGTGCTAGATCTCTGAGCTACGAGCAGTACTTC. It translates to CSARSLSYEQYF.

This clonotype was observed at least ten times. The gene calls are TRBV11-2 and TRBJ1-1, with D unresolved. Germline CDR1 SGHAT, CDR2 FQNNGV. The CDR3 is 13 residues long. V lost 10 bases and J lost 7, with 19 bases in between. The CDR3 protein is CATKTWGINEAFF. CDR3 DNA: TGTGCCACAAAGACCTGGGGTATAAATGAAGCTTTCTTT. Filled out from reference TRBV11-2 and TRBJ1-1, the complete variable domain reads EAGVAQSPRYKIIEKRQSVAFWCNPISGHATLYWYQQILGQGPKLLIQFQNNGVVDDSQLPKDRFSAERLKGVDSTLKIQPAKLEDSAVYLCATKTWGINEAFFGQGTRLTVV.

This clonotype showed up many times. The chain uses TRBV5-5 and TRBJ1-3; D unresolved. The CDR3 is made up of 16 amino acids. Trimming took off 0 bases at V and 0 bases at J, with 10 bases between the two ends. Germline lookup yields CDR1 SGHKS and CDR2 YYEKEE (reference sequence). The CDR3 DNA follows: TGTGCCAGCAGCTTGGAGGCCGGATTCTCTGGAAACACCATATATTTT. Encoded protein: CASSLEAGFSGNTIYF.

This clonotype occurred many times. The rearrangement links TRBV5-5 to TRBJ1-1; D may be TRBD1 (5 bases). This CDR3 region has 15 residues. Between the trimmed V and J ends, which lost 0 bases and 2 bases, there was a span of 11 bases. The germline V gene encodes CDR1 SGHKS and CDR2 YYEKEE (reference sequence). The CDR3 DNA is TGTGCCAGCAGCTTGGTCGGGGGGTCAAACACTGAAGCTTTCTTT. Translated: CASSLVGGSNTEAFF.

There are many counts of this clonotype. V and J are TRBV7-6 and TRBJ1-6; D gene ambiguous. Germline loops: CDR1 SGHVS, CDR2 FNYEAQ. The CDR3 extends over 13 amino acids. V lost 6 bases, J lost 8 bases, and 11 bases lay in between. The CDR3 protein is CASSKAGDSPLHF. The CDR3 DNA is TGTGCCAGCAGTAAGGCAGGAGATTCACCCCTCCACTTT.

This clonotype was counted at least ten times. The chain has TRBV20-1 and TRBJ2-7; D assignment may be TRBD1 or TRBD2 (5 bases each). Trimming left V 2 bases short and J 4 bases short, with 12 bases between. From germline, CDR1 is DFQATT and CDR2 SNEGSKA (reference sequence). The CDR3 is 13 amino acids. The CDR3 reads CSARSGTEYEQYF. For the CDR3, the DNA is TGCAGTGCTAGATCCGGGACCGAATACGAGCAGTACTTC.

On this clonotype: This sequence may be a read error, since a much larger clone differs from it by one base. The V gene is TRBV6-2 or TRBV6-3, the J gene TRBJ2-3; a weak D match, TRBD2 (6 bases). V was shortened by 5 bases and J by 4 bases, with 16 bases between the two germline ends. The CDR3 runs 15 residues. The V gene's germline CDR1 is MNHEY and CDR2 SVGEGT. The CDR3 spells CASSRLSGDPDTQYF. In DNA form, the CDR3 reads TGTGCCAGCAGTAGACTATCGGGAGACCCAGATACGCAGTATTTT.

This clonotype was recorded at least ten times. The J gene is TRBJ1-1, the V gene TRBV5-1; 7 bases agree with TRBD1. CDR1 and CDR2 from the germline V gene are SGHRS and YFSETQ. The CDR3 runs to 15 residues. After removal of 3 bases from V and 1 base from J, the junction contained 6 bases not matched to a gene. CDR3 residues: CASSSTGEQNTEAFF. The CDR3 DNA sequence: TGCGCCAGCAGCTCCACAGGGGAACAGAACACTGAAGCTTTCTTT.